These 20 T cell receptor beta chains were all obtained from the same sample, sequenced in a study of cytomegalovirus exposure and HLA in healthy donors. The PCR ran on 60 Vbeta and 13 Jbeta primers. The method was immunoSEQ multiplex PCR; TCRdb's version includes in-frame clones alone and lacks a portion of them. The data hold about 120,000 clones, with 63% observed a single time. Sequencing was done on a sample of PBMCs. The receptors were sampled from a man aged 35 to 55 in good health and CMV-seropositive.

This clone was seen more than once but under ten times. The chain uses TRBV19 and TRBJ2-2; no firm D call. Germline V gene data show CDR1 as LNHDA and CDR2 as SQIVND (reference sequence). Trimming removed 7 bases at V and 1 base at J, with 7 bases between. The CDR3 loop spans 13 amino acids. CDR3 nucleotides: TGTGCCAGTATGAAGAGGAACACCGGGGAGCTGTTTTTT. Amino acid sequence: CASMKRNTGELFF.

The V and J genes are TRBV7-8 and TRBJ2-7, with a possible D match to TRBD1 (5 bases). This CDR3 contains 18 residues. The germline V gene encodes CDR1 SGHVS and CDR2 FQNEAQ. With 1 base removed from V and 1 base from J, the gap between germline ends came to 20 bases. As DNA, the CDR3 is TGTGCCAGCAGCTTAGGCTCCACGACAGAGCTCAGATCCTACGAGCAGTACTTC. It yields the protein CASSLGSTTELRSYEQYF.

Only one count was recorded for this clone. This sequence joins TRBV5-1 and TRBJ2-3; 8 bases agree with TRBD2. V gave up 4 bases and J gave up 3 bases; unmatched junction bases: 10. The V gene's germline CDR1 is SGHRS and CDR2 YFSETQ. This CDR3 is 16 amino acids long. CDR3 in amino acids: CASSPPAGGGTDTQYF. In DNA form, the CDR3 reads TGCGCCAGCAGCCCACCGGCGGGGGGAGGGACAGATACGCAGTATTTT.

The chain carries TRBV15 and TRBJ2-7, with 13 bases identical to TRBD2. The germline gives CDR1 LNHNV, CDR2 YYDKDF (reference sequence). Germline trimming cut 5 bases from V and 7 bases from J; bases unmatched to any gene: 5. This CDR3 region has 14 residues. The CDR3, as DNA: TGTGCCACCAGCGGGACTAGCGGGACACGGGAGCAGTACTTC. Translating it yields CATSGTSGTREQYF.

This clone was seen only a few times. The gene calls are TRBV19 and TRBJ1-1, with D possibly TRBD1 on 6 matching bases. Germline V gives CDR1 LNHDA, CDR2 SQIVND (reference sequence). The CDR3 has 15 residues. V lost 6 bases and J lost 0, with 14 bases in between. The CDR3 reads CASSSGGALNTEAFF. The CDR3 region has the DNA TGTGCCAGTAGCTCGGGGGGGGCTCTGAACACTGAAGCTTTCTTT. Full variable domain (remainder filled in from reference TRBV19 and TRBJ1-1): DGGITQSPKYLFRKEGQNVTLSCEQNLNHDAMYWYRQDPGQGLRLIYYSQIVNDFQKGDIAEGYSVSREKKESFPLTVTSAQKNPTAFYLCASSSGGALNTEAFFGQGTRLTVV.

V and J are TRBV5-8 and TRBJ2-3; D perhaps matches TRBD2 (5 bases). Germline CDR1 reads SGHTS; CDR2 reads YDEGEE. Trimming left V 1 base short and J 6 bases short, with 9 bases between. The CDR3 is 13 amino acids. The CDR3 spells CASSLMAGDTQYF. In DNA form, the CDR3 reads TGTGCCAGCAGCTTGATGGCGGGTGATACGCAGTATTTT. Variable domain in full (rest from reference TRBV5-8 and TRBJ2-3): EAGVTQSPTHLIKTRGQQATLRCSPISGHTSVYWYQQALGLGLQFLLWYDEGEERNRGNFPPRFSGRQFPNYSSELNVNALELEDSALYLCASSLMAGDTQYFGPGTRLTVL.

The chain combines TRBV9 with TRBJ2-1, with 9 bases fitting TRBD2. The CDR3 length is 16 residues. Trimming took 4 bases from V and 3 from J; bases not matched to a gene: 8. CDR1 SGDLS and CDR2 YYNGEE come from the germline V gene. CDR3 residues: CASSPGAGGNYNEQFF. The CDR3 bases are TGTGCCAGCAGCCCAGGAGCGGGGGGTAACTACAATGAGCAGTTCTTC.

This clone was seen a handful of times. The rearrangement uses TRBV5-6 and TRBJ2-1; 10 nucleotides align to TRBD2. Trimming at V came to 0 bases and at J to 6 bases, leaving 3 bases not matched to a gene. Germline V gene sequence: CDR1 SGHDT, CDR2 YYEEEE. CDR3 length: 15 amino acids. The CDR3 DNA sequence: TGTGCCAGCAGCTTGGGAGGACTAGCGGCCAATGAGCAGTTCTTC. It yields the protein CASSLGGLAANEQFF.

V and J are TRBV4-1 and TRBJ1-2, with TRBD1 matching over 7 bases. CDR1 is MGHRA, CDR2 YSYEKL, per germline. V was clipped by 4 bases and J by 1 base; unmatched bases: 12. The CDR3 consists of 17 residues. The CDR3 bases are TGCGCCAGCAGCCTCCTTGGAAGGGGGCGAGGTAACTATGGCTACACCTTC. As protein: CASSLLGRGRGNYGYTF.

The chain links TRBV6-1 to TRBJ1-4, with a weak D call TRBD1 (5 bases). The CDR3 consists of 13 residues. Germline CDR1 and CDR2: MNHNS and SASEGT. V lost 2 bases to trimming and J lost 8 bases, with 9 bases between them. The CDR3 nucleotides read TGTGCCAGCAGTGAATGGGGGGGGGAAAAACTGTTTTTT. It codes for CASSEWGGEKLFF.

This clone has just a few counts. V is TRBV7-9 and J is TRBJ1-4; a possible D gene is TRBD1 (5 bases). This CDR3 is built from 15 residues. Germline values: CDR1 SEHNR, CDR2 FQNEAQ (reference sequence). Trimming removed 0 bases at V and 4 bases at J, with 9 bases between. The CDR3: CASSLAQGLNEKLFF. The CDR3 DNA is TGTGCCAGCAGCTTAGCCCAGGGACTTAATGAAAAACTGTTTTTT.

The chain uses TRBV7-2 and TRBJ2-2, with D possibly matching TRBD1 (5 bases). Trimming removed 6 bases from V and 1 base from J, with 9 bases in between. The CDR3 covers 14 residues. Germline V CDR1 and CDR2: SGHTA, FQGNSA. The CDR3 coding sequence is TGTGCCAGCAGATTTGACAGGAACACCGGGGAGCTGTTTTTT. As protein: CASRFDRNTGELFF.

A few counts support this clone. The chain couples TRBV9 to TRBJ2-1; 11 bases are shared with TRBD2. The CDR3 runs to 14 residues. Germline loops: CDR1 SGDLS, CDR2 YYNGEE. Trimming cost V 5 bases and J 7 bases; bases outside gene matches: 5. The CDR3 coding sequence is TGTGCCAGCAGTGGGACTAGCGGCGGTAATGAGCAGTTCTTC. Translated: CASSGTSGGNEQFF.

This rearrangement joins TRBV19 to TRBJ2-1; TRBD2 matches at 7 bases. The CDR3 runs to 15 residues. The germline V gene has CDR1 LNHDA and CDR2 SQIVND (reference sequence). J was trimmed by 8 bases and V by 7 bases; bases with no gene match: 14. DNA for the CDR3: TGTGCCAGTACCCCCTGGGAGGGATCTCAGGATGAGCAGTTCTTC. It translates to CASTPWEGSQDEQFF.

In DNA form, the CDR3 reads TGTGCCAGCAGCTTAGCGAGGGGGCGGTCTGGAAACACCATATATTTT. Its translation is CASSLARGRSGNTIYF. V gene TRBV7-8 combines with J gene TRBJ1-3, with 7 bases matching TRBD1. CDR3 length: 16 residues. The J segment lost 1 base and the V segment lost 0 bases, leaving 3 bases of the junction unmatched. The germline V gene has CDR1 SGHVS and CDR2 FQNEAQ. Supplemented by reference TRBV7-8 and TRBJ1-3, the full variable domain reads GAGVSQSPRYKVAKRGQDVALRCDPISGHVSLFWYQQALGQGPEFLTYFQNEAQLDKSGLPSDRFFAERPEGSVSTLKIQRTQQEDSAVYLCASSLARGRSGNTIYFGEGSWLTVV.

As regards this clone: The junction shows a germline mismatch at one end, possibly a read error. The V and J genes are TRBV19 and TRBJ1-5, with 8 bases that match TRBD1. The CDR3 sequence is 14 residues long. The germline CDR1 and CDR2 sequences are LNHDA and SQIVND (reference sequence). CDR3 coding DNA: TGTGTCAGTAAGGGTATGACAGGGGTTCAGCCCCAGCATTTT. Translation: CVSKGMTGVQPQHF.

The DNA for the CDR3 is TGTGCCAGCGGCATATTACCCAACTATGGCTACACCTTC. It translates to CASGILPNYGYTF. This sequence joins TRBV7-8 and TRBJ1-2; no clear D. Germline V gives CDR1 SGHVS, CDR2 FQNEAQ. V was cut by 8 bases and J by 2 bases, with 12 bases left in between. CDR3 length: 13 residues.

V is TRBV5-4 and J is TRBJ2-4, with 7 nucleotides matching TRBD2. V dropped 0 bases and J dropped 6; count of bases not matched to a gene: 9. The CDR3 totals 16 residues. CDR1 is SGHNT, CDR2 YYREEE, per germline (reference sequence). The CDR3 region has the DNA TGTGCCAGCAGCTTGGCGGGCCAACTAGCGCTAAACATTCAGTACTTC. It codes for CASSLAGQLALNIQYF.

The rearrangement uses TRBV7-9 and TRBJ1-2; unclear D gene. CDR3 length: 12 residues. Germline V CDR1 and CDR2: SEHNR, FQNEAQ (reference sequence). V was shortened by 5 bases and J by 5 bases, with 9 bases between the two germline ends. CDR3 bases: TGTGCCAGCAGCCCCTCAGCGTATGGCTACACCTTC. Translating it yields CASSPSAYGYTF.

Only a few counts were recorded for this clone. The chain combines TRBV27 with TRBJ2-2; 10 bases match TRBD2. The CDR3 covers 17 residues. Trimming at V came to 5 bases and at J to 2 bases, leaving 8 bases not matched to a gene. CDR1 is MNHEY and CDR2 is SMNVEV in the germline V gene (reference sequence). The CDR3 nucleotides read TGTGCCAGCAGTCCACTTACTAGCGGGACAAACACCGGGGAGCTGTTTTTT. This codes for CASSPLTSGTNTGELFF.